This TCR beta chain was recorded in a study of neurological immune-mediated disorders (dated by TCRdb to the late 2010s). Some background on the complete study: Using UMI-based sequencing, the study compared peripheral blood TCR-beta repertoires from patients with HTLV-I-associated myelopathy (HAM/TSP), patients with multiple sclerosis, and healthy controls. The 85 to 110 TCR-beta libraries included longitudinal samples, technical triplicates and paired sorted CD4+ and CD8+ T-cell subsets alongside PBMC samples. The cohort included approximately 70 subjects: some 14 with HAM/TSP, some 35 with multiple sclerosis, and about 20 healthy controls. Results and caveats for the whole study, not just this receptor: No identical CDR3 amino acid sequences were shared among expanded clones across subjects, suggesting private TCR-beta repertoires in all groups. TCR clonal expansion was highest in HAM/TSP patients and lowest in MS patients, with MS patients falling below even healthy controls.

The healthy controls were volunteers from a blood bank in Maryland, USA. Libraries from unsorted PBMCs were made from 2 million PBMCs kept in RNAlater at -80 degrees C until RNA extraction. Peripheral blood was subjected to Ficoll-Hypaque density gradient centrifugation to isolate PBMCs, which were then cryopreserved in liquid nitrogen. Trimming at the junction amounts to 0 bases on V and 6 bases on J, and the germline ends lie 16 bases apart. From its cysteine to its phenylalanine, the CDR3 spans 15 amino acids. The only DNA kept is the CDR3, 45 bases in frame from the first base. CDR1 SGHKS and CDR2 YYEKEE were looked up in the germline V gene (reference sequence). cDNA was synthesized by template-switch 5'RACE using a primer carrying a 10-nucleotide random unique molecular identifier by which each TCR transcript was tagged. Each sequencing run produced over 160 million TCR-beta sequences covering 15-18 subjects. The RNeasy kit was used for extraction of total RNA. The KAPA Real-time Library Amplification kit was used to amplify TCR-beta VDJ regions with primers for the TCR constant region and the 5'RACE anchor. Sample indexes and Illumina adaptors were added in a first PCR, after which library yield was increased in a second PCR. The roughly 650 bp TCR product was size-selected on a 2% E-gel SizeSelection system after Ampure bead purification. Before pooling, library quality was checked on a Bioanalyzer, concentration was measured with Qubit, and libraries were quantified with the Kapa Library Quantification kit. An Illumina HiSeq 2500 was used to sequence the libraries paired-end at 2 x 150 bp. To increase sequence diversity, about 25-30% phiX was spiked into each library pool. Per the source publication's procedure: The quality-filtered reads were processed with the UMI-based MiGEC pipeline, whose error correction step removed more than 85% of the raw TCR sequences. VDJ genes were aligned to IMGT germline references, and each clonotype was defined by a unique CDR3 amino acid sequence together with V-J genes. Clonal expansion, Shannon diversity and CDR3 relatedness (CalcPairwiseDistances, ClusterSamples) were evaluated with VDJtools, and phylogenetic trees were built with CLCbio workbench. Expanded clones were defined as having at least 8 unique UMIs, based on coefficient-of-variation modelling across technical triplicates. TCRdb reprocessing: public reads trimmed at Q25 with fastp, clones called with MiXCR, in-frame beta chains kept. Rows matching on CDR3 protein sequence are summarized as one entry with the most common DNA and genes. In this record, the V and J calls reflect TCRdb's handling and not the investigators' own analysis. The sample table contains approximately 58,000 distinct CDR3 sequences; only one count was recorded for over 10% of them. Of the sample, approximately 2% falls within the top ten clones.

This clonotype has at least ten counts. No cognate antigen has been identified for it. No much larger clonotype is one base removed from it; base qualities were not supplied. This TCR was sampled from a man aged 55 to 69 in good health. What was sequenced was PBMCs. This receptor chain uses TRBV5-5 and TRBJ2-7, and possibly TRBD2, on 7 matching bases. The DNA is TGTGCCAGCAGCTTGGTCGTCGGGGGGCTAGGCGAGCAGTACTTC. This codes for CASSLVVGGLGEQYF.